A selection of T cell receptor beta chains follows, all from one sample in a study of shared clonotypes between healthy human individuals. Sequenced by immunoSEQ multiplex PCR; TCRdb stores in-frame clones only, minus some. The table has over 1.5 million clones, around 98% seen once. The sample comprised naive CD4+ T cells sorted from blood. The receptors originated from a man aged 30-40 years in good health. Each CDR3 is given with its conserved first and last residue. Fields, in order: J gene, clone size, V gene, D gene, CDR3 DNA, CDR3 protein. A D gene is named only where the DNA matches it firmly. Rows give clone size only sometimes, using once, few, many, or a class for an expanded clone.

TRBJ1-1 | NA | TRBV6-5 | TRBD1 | TGTGCCAGTGGACAGGGGAACACTGAAGCTTTCTTT | CASGQGNTEAFF
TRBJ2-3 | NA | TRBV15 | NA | TGTGCTACCGGCAGTCAGGGGAGAGATACGCAGTATTTT | CATGSQGRDTQYF
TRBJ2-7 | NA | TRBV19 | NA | TGTGCCAGTAGTACCGGTGGAGGGGGTGGCTACGAGCAGTACTTC | CASSTGGGGGYEQYF
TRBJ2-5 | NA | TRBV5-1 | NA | TGTGCCAGCAGTAACGAGGAGACCCAGTACTTC | CASSNEETQYF
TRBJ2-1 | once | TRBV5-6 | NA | TGTGCCAGCAGCTTTATAAAGACTAGGCAGTTCTTC | CASSFIKTRQFF
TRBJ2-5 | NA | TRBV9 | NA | TGTGCCAGCAGCCCAGGACAGAACCAAGAGACCCAGTACTTC | CASSPGQNQETQYF
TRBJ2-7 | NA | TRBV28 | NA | TGTGCCAGCAGCCTGGACAGCATATTCTTCGAGCAGTACTTC | CASSLDSIFFEQYF
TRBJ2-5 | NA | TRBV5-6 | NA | TGTGCCAGCACCCCGGACCCCATGCAGGAGACCCAGTACTTC | CASTPDPMQETQYF
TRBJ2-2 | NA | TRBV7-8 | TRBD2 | TGTGCCAGCAGCAGACTAGCGGGAGACACCGGGGAGCTGTTTTTT | CASSRLAGDTGELFF
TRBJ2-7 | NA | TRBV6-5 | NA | TGTGCCAGCAGTTACTCGAATCGCCAGCACTACGAGCAGTACTTC | CASSYSNRQHYEQYF
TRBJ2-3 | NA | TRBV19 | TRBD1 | TGTGCCAGTGGGTCACAGGGGACCACAGATACGCAGTATTTT | CASGSQGTTDTQYF
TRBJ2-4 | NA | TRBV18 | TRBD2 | TGTGCCAGCTCACCAGCGGGAGGGAGGGGGACCATTCAGTACTTC | CASSPAGGRGTIQYF
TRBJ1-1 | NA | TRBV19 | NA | TGTGCCAGTAGTTCCCCCCGTCGGAACAGGGTGACTGAAGCTTTCTTT | CASSSPRRNRVTEAFF
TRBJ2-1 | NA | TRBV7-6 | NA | TGTGCCAGCAGCCTCCCGCCGGGACGGGGTTCCTACAATGAGCAGTTCTTC | CASSLPPGRGSYNEQFF
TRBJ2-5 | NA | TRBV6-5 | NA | TGTGCCAGCAGTTACAGTGTGGGTCGAATCGAGACCCAGTACTTC | CASSYSVGRIETQYF
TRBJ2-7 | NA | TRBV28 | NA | TGTGCCAGCAGCCCCTTAAACATAGGGAGGAACGAGCAGTACTTC | CASSPLNIGRNEQYF
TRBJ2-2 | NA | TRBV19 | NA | TGTGCCAGTAGTATATCGGGACAGAACACCGGGGAGCTGTTTTTT | CASSISGQNTGELFF
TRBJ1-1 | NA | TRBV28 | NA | TGTGCCAGCAGTGATTGGGATCCCACTGAAGCTTTCTTT | CASSDWDPTEAFF
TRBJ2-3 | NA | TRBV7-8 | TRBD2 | TGTGCCAGCAGCTTATCGGACGGGAGGACAGATACGCAGTATTTT | CASSLSDGRTDTQYF
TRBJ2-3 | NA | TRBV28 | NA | TGTGCCAGCAGTTTATTAGGGGGAGGGCTCTTTGGAGATACGCAGTATTTT | CASSLLGGGLFGDTQYF
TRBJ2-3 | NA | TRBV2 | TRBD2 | TGTGCCAGCATCGAGCGGGAGAGCACAGATACGCAGTATTTT | CASIERESTDTQYF
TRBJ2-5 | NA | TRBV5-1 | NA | TGCGCCAGCAGCTTGGAAGGGGCGGGCGAGACCCAGTACTTC | CASSLEGAGETQYF
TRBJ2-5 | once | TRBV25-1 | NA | TGTGCCAGCAGCTGGTGGGACGAGACCCAGTACTTC | CASSWWDETQYF
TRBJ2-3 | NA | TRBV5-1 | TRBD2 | TGCGCCAGCAGCATGACTAGCACCACAGATACGCAGTATTTT | CASSMTSTTDTQYF
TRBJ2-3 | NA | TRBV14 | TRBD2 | TGTGCCAGCAGCCCTAGCGGGAAAAGCACAGATACGCAGTATTTT | CASSPSGKSTDTQYF
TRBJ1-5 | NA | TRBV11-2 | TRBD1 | TGTGCCAGCAGCTCGGGACAGGGTGGCAATCAGCCCCAGCATTTT | CASSSGQGGNQPQHF
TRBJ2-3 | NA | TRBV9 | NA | TGTGCCAGCAGCTCCCCCGCAGATACGCAGTATTTT | CASSSPADTQYF
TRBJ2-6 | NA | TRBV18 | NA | TGTGCCAGCTCACCCGTTATCCTAAGGTCTGGGGCCAACGTCCTGACTTTC | CASSPVILRSGANVLTF
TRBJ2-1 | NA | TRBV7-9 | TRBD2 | TGTGCCAGCAGCTCTCGTCCAGGGACTAGGTATGAGCAGTTCTTC | CASSSRPGTRYEQFF
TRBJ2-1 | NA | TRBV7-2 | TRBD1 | TGTGCCAGCAGCCCACACCGGGACAGGGATTACAATGAGCAGTTCTTC | CASSPHRDRDYNEQFF
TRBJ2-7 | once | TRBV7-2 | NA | TGTGCCAGCAGCGAAGCTGGCACCCGCTCCTACGAGCAGTACTTC | CASSEAGTRSYEQYF
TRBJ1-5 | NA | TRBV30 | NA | TGTGCCTGGAGTACCGATCAGGTGCCTCGGCCCCAGCATTTT | CAWSTDQVPRPQHF
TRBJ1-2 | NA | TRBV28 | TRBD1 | TGTGCCACTTTCGGACAGGGGGCGTATCTGGGCGGCTACACCTTC | CATFGQGAYLGGYTF
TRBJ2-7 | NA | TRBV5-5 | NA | TGTGCCAGCAGCCCGGGGGTAGGCGAGCAGTACTTC | CASSPGVGEQYF
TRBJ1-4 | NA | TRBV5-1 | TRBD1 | TGCGCCAGCAGCTTGGGGACAGGGGGCGTAGGAACTAATGAAAAACTGTTTTTT | CASSLGTGGVGTNEKLFF